Listed below are T cell receptor beta chains from one sample, sequenced in a study of T cells in Graves' hyperthyroidism and ophthalmopathy. TCRdb passed the multiplex PCR reads through MiXCR, listing each CDR3 protein once. The data hold approximately 300,000 distinct CDR3 sequences, with roughly 17% observed a single time. Sequenced: blood. These receptors were taken from a man aged 25 to 45 with Graves' hyperthyroidism. Each CDR3 is given with its conserved first and last residue. Fields, in order: clone size, V gene, D gene, J gene, CDR3 DNA, CDR3 protein. The D gene is left open where the match is weak. Expanded clones are given a class, and other clones once, few, many or no size at all.

clone_size: few; v_call: TRBV29-1; d_call: TRBD1; j_call: TRBJ1-1; cdr3_nt: TGCAGCGTTAGGGCAGGGGGCATGAACACTGAAGCTTTCTTT; cdr3_aa: CSVRAGGMNTEAFF
clone_size: many; v_call: TRBV11-2; d_call: TRBD1; j_call: TRBJ2-7; cdr3_nt: TGTGCCAGCAGCTTAGACACCGGACAGGGAGCAGTTTACGAGCAGTACTTC; cdr3_aa: CASSLDTGQGAVYEQYF
clone_size: few; v_call: TRBV20-1; d_call: -; j_call: TRBJ2-2; cdr3_nt: TGCAGTGCTAGAGATTGGGGATTGAGTACCGGGGAGCTGTTTTTT; cdr3_aa: CSARDWGLSTGELFF
clone_size: few; v_call: TRBV29-1; d_call: -; j_call: TRBJ1-5; cdr3_nt: TGCAGCGTTGCAATGGGCAATCAGCCCCAGCATTTT; cdr3_aa: CSVAMGNQPQHF
clone_size: many; v_call: TRBV12-3/TRBV12-4; d_call: TRBD1; j_call: TRBJ1-5; cdr3_nt: TGTGCCAGCACCTCGACAGGGGCAAATCAGCCCCAGCATTTT; cdr3_aa: CASTSTGANQPQHF
clone_size: -; v_call: TRBV20-1; d_call: -; j_call: TRBJ2-3; cdr3_nt: TGCAGTGCTAGCCCTACGAGCACAGATACGCAGTATTTT; cdr3_aa: CSASPTSTDTQYF
clone_size: -; v_call: TRBV5-1; d_call: -; j_call: TRBJ1-3; cdr3_nt: TGCGCCAGCAGCTTGCAAGGAACCCGGACTGGAAACACCATATATTTT; cdr3_aa: CASSLQGTRTGNTIYF
clone_size: -; v_call: TRBV5-1; d_call: -; j_call: TRBJ1-2; cdr3_nt: TGCGCCAGCAGGCACCCAGGTGAACGCCCTGGCTACACCTTC; cdr3_aa: CASRHPGERPGYTF
clone_size: -; v_call: TRBV7-2; d_call: TRBD2; j_call: TRBJ2-1; cdr3_nt: TGTGCCAGCAGCTTAGTGCTTAGCGGGTACAATGAGCAGTTCTTC; cdr3_aa: CASSLVLSGYNEQFF
clone_size: -; v_call: TRBV5-1; d_call: TRBD1; j_call: TRBJ1-2; cdr3_nt: TGCGCCAGCAGCTGGACAGGGATGGGTGGCTACACCTTC; cdr3_aa: CASSWTGMGGYTF